The 22 T cell receptor beta chains presented below share a single source sample, sequenced in a study of T cell repertoires in cytomegalovirus infection. TCRdb passed the reads through MiXCR, listing each CDR3 protein once. The table shows fewer than 85,000 distinct CDR3 sequences, with 4% occurring only once. Sequences were obtained from PBMCs. The source is a human donor in good health (CMV status not recorded). Some clones in this sample may be carry-over from other donors' samples.

This clonotype has at least ten counts. The V and J genes are TRBV7-2 and TRBJ2-3; 7 bases agree with TRBD2. Germline lookup yields CDR1 SGHTA and CDR2 FQGNSA. V trimming: 2 bases; J trimming: 1 base; junction bases outside the gene matches: 6. This CDR3 contains 16 residues. The CDR3 loop is CASSLWGGKGTDTQYF. Here the CDR3 DNA reads TGTGCCAGCAGCTTATGGGGGGGGAAAGGCACAGATACGCAGTATTTT.

This clonotype was seen at least ten times. CDR3 region: CASSPTSGRRNEQFF. CDR3 coding DNA: TGTGCCAGCAGCCCTACTAGCGGGAGGCGAAATGAGCAGTTCTTC. The V gene is TRBV7-2, the J gene TRBJ2-1; 12 nucleotides match TRBD2. This CDR3 is built from 15 residues. From germline, CDR1 is SGHTA and CDR2 FQGNSA. The junction had 6 bases not matched to a gene; V was cut back by 5 bases and J by 7 bases.

In this sample, this clonotype turned up a few times. V usage is TRBV28 and J usage is TRBJ1-1; a weak D match, TRBD1 (5 bases). The CDR3 extends over 15 amino acids. Germline V gene sequence: CDR1 MDHEN, CDR2 SYDVKM. V lost 3 bases, J lost 1 base, and 12 bases lay in between. The CDR3 DNA reads TGTGCCAGCAGTTTGTGGGACGCCAAGAACACTGAAGCTTTCTTT. This codes for CASSLWDAKNTEAFF.

This clonotype occurred many times. The chain links TRBV12-3 or TRBV12-4 to TRBJ1-1; D not certain. The CDR3 length is 15 residues. Deletions cut 5 bases from V and 2 bases from J, with 15 bases between. This chain's CDR3 is CASSESATGNTEAFF. CDR3 bases: TGTGCCAGCAGTGAAAGCGCTACTGGTAACACTGAAGCTTTCTTT.

At least ten counts were recorded for this clonotype. The chain couples TRBV7-2 to TRBJ1-1; possibly TRBD1 for D (5 bases). This CDR3 spans 14 amino acids. Between the trimmed V and J ends, which lost 5 bases and 0 bases, there was a span of 10 bases. CDR1 is SGHTA and CDR2 is FQGNSA in the germline V gene. The CDR3 DNA sequence: TGTGCCAGCAGCACACAGGCGGTGAACACTGAAGCTTTCTTT. It codes for CASSTQAVNTEAFF.

This clonotype was found many times. V gene TRBV7-2 combines with J gene TRBJ2-5; 12 positions match TRBD2. V dropped 0 bases and J dropped 5; count of bases not matched to a gene: 7. In germline, CDR1 is SGHTA, CDR2 FQGNSA. The CDR3 spans 17 residues. CDR3 in amino acids: CASSLAASGGARETQYF. For the CDR3, the DNA is TGTGCCAGCAGCTTAGCCGCTAGCGGGGGGGCCCGGGAGACCCAGTACTTC.

This clonotype was picked up many times. The chain recombines TRBV20-1 with TRBJ2-1; D remains ambiguous. V lost 4 bases to trimming and J lost 8 bases, with 12 bases between them. Germline CDR1 and CDR2: DFQATT and SNEGSKA (reference sequence). The CDR3 spans 12 residues. The CDR3 DNA reads as TGCAGTGCTACTCAATCCGTGGATGAGCAGTTCTTC. Encoded protein: CSATQSVDEQFF.

This clonotype was detected many times. This rearrangement joins TRBV7-2 to TRBJ2-1; D is possibly TRBD2 (6 bases). Germline values: CDR1 SGHTA, CDR2 FQGNSA. The V end lost 6 bases, the J end lost 1 base, and 13 bases lay between the germline ends. CDR3 length: 15 residues. The CDR3 bases are TGTGCCAGCAGGCCAGCGGGCGCTTCCTACAATGAGCAGTTCTTC. It codes for CASRPAGASYNEQFF.

This clonotype occurred many times. CDR3 loop: CASKQGAVTQYF. CDR3 in DNA: TGTGCCAGCAAACAGGGGGCCGTGACCCAGTACTTC. V gene TRBV6-2 or TRBV6-3 combines with J gene TRBJ2-5, with 9 bases aligning to TRBD1. Germline loops: CDR1 MNHEY, CDR2 SVGEGT. The CDR3 runs to 12 residues. The V and J ends lost 7 bases and 7 bases, in that order; junction bases with no gene match: 4.

The genes are TRBV7-6 and TRBJ1-5; D perhaps matches TRBD1 (6 bases). There are 15 residues in the CDR3. Germline CDR1 SGHVS, CDR2 FNYEAQ. Trimming stripped 0 bases from V and 7 bases from J, with 13 bases between. The CDR3 nucleotides read TGTGCCAGCAGCTTAGCCCGGGGGCCGGGACAGCCCCAGCATTTT. Protein sequence: CASSLARGPGQPQHF.

This clonotype was seen many times. The rearrangement links TRBV7-6 to TRBJ2-7; 8 bases are shared with TRBD2. The CDR3 spans 13 residues. Trimming cost V 5 bases and J 3 bases; bases outside gene matches: 3. CDR1 SGHVS and CDR2 FNYEAQ come from the germline V gene. Here the CDR3 reads CASSPAGGYEQYF. CDR3 nucleotide sequence: TGTGCCAGCAGCCCGGCGGGGGGCTACGAGCAGTACTTC.

This clonotype was found many times. The CDR3 here is CASSIDGGQPQHF. DNA for the CDR3: TGTGCCAGCAGTATTGACGGGGGCCAGCCCCAGCATTTT. The genes are TRBV7-2 and TRBJ1-5, with D perhaps matching TRBD1 (6 bases). Germline V gene sequence: CDR1 SGHTA, CDR2 FQGNSA. V was clipped by 6 bases and J by 7 bases, with 13 bases between them. The CDR3 is made up of 13 amino acids. Full variable domain (remainder filled in from reference TRBV7-2 and TRBJ1-5): GAGVSQSPSNKVTEKGKDVELRCDPISGHTALYWYRQSLGQGLEFLIYFQGNSAPDKSGLPSDRFSAERTGGSVSTLTIQRTQQEDSAVYLCASSIDGGQPQHFGDGTRLSIL.

This clonotype has a count of ten or more. The chain carries TRBV20-1 and TRBJ2-5; maybe TRBD1 (5 bases). Germline CDR1 reads DFQATT; CDR2 reads SNEGSKA (reference sequence). The CDR3 sequence is 12 residues long. The V end lost 2 bases, the J end lost 1 base, and 5 bases lay between the germline ends. The CDR3 spells CSARQGQETQYF. CDR3 in DNA: TGCAGTGCTAGACAGGGCCAAGAGACCCAGTACTTC.

This clonotype has at least ten counts. The V and J genes are TRBV23-1 and TRBJ1-5, with D unresolved. TRBV23-1 is flagged as an ORF with uncertain function. This CDR3 region has 14 residues. The germline V and J ends were trimmed by 0 bases and 5 bases, with 8 bases remaining between them. The CDR3 bases are TGCGCCAGCAGTCAATCCCTCCCGGATCAGCCCCAGCATTTT. It yields the protein CASSQSLPDQPQHF.

This clonotype was observed many times. The V and J genes are TRBV6-2 or TRBV6-3 and TRBJ2-2; D uncertain. Germline V gene sequence: CDR1 MNHEY, CDR2 SVGEGT. Deletions cut 11 bases from V and 0 bases from J, with 13 bases between. The CDR3 spans 14 residues. The CDR3 nucleotides are TGTGCCGCCATAGGGTGGGCGAACACCGGGGAGCTGTTTTTT. As protein: CAAIGWANTGELFF.

This clonotype was observed at least ten times. The chain has TRBV29-1 and TRBJ2-7; TRBD1 might be the D (5 bases). The CDR3 is 11 amino acids. With 4 bases removed from V and 5 bases from J, the gap between germline ends came to 9 bases. Germline V gives CDR1 SQVTM, CDR2 ANQGSEA. This CDR3 is CSVVDSDEQYF. The CDR3 DNA reads as TGCAGCGTTGTAGACAGCGACGAGCAGTACTTC.

This clonotype was seen ten or more times. V gene TRBV28 combines with J gene TRBJ2-7; no clear D. Germline V CDR1 and CDR2: MDHEN, SYDVKM. This CDR3 region has 13 residues. The V end was cut by 5 bases, the J end by 6 bases, with 14 bases between. The CDR3 nucleotides are TGTGCCAGCAGTCGCGGAGCCAGAGCCGAGCAGTACTTC. Its translation is CASSRGARAEQYF.

In this sample, this clonotype turned up many times. The chain is built from TRBV7-2 and TRBJ2-2; D gene ambiguous. V was clipped by 3 bases and J by 6 bases, with 8 bases between them. The CDR3 extends over 13 amino acids. CDR1 and CDR2 from the germline V gene are SGHTA and FQGNSA. The CDR3 DNA sequence: TGTGCCAGCAGCTTTTCCGCGGCCGGGGAGCTGTTTTTT. Translating it yields CASSFSAAGELFF.

This clonotype appeared many times. The rearrangement links TRBV7-2 to TRBJ2-3; 10 nucleotides agree with TRBD2. The trim removed 5 bases at V and 6 bases at J, leaving 8 bases unmatched. The germline V gene encodes CDR1 SGHTA and CDR2 FQGNSA. This CDR3 spans 15 amino acids. Here the CDR3 reads CASSRASGRSDTQYF. DNA for the CDR3: TGTGCCAGCAGCCGAGCTAGCGGGAGATCGGATACGCAGTATTTT.

Notes on this clonotype: One end of the junction varies from germline; a read error may be responsible. The chain links TRBV7-2 to TRBJ2-5; the D gene is possibly TRBD1 (5 bases). CDR1 SGHTA and CDR2 FQGNSA come from the germline V gene. The CDR3 covers 16 residues. The CDR3 DNA reads as TGTGCCGGCAGCCCCAGCGCAAAGCAGGGTAAAGAGACCCAGTACTTC. Residues: CAGSPSAKQGKETQYF.

Ten or more counts support this clonotype. The rearrangement links TRBV7-9 to TRBJ2-1; D perhaps matches TRBD2 (6 bases). Trimming removed 3 bases from V and 6 bases from J, with 15 bases in between. This CDR3 is 15 amino acids long. Germline CDR1 reads SEHNR; CDR2 reads FQNEAQ (reference sequence). The CDR3 sequence: CASSFLSGGVNEQFF. The CDR3 nucleotides read TGTGCCAGCAGCTTTTTATCCGGCGGGGTCAATGAGCAGTTCTTC.

This clonotype showed up many times. V gene TRBV6-2 or TRBV6-3 combines with J gene TRBJ2-1; D is undetermined. The CDR3 has 14 residues. Germline V CDR1 and CDR2: MNHEY, SVGEGT. The V end lost 5 bases, the J end lost 8 bases, and 16 bases lay between the germline ends. DNA of the CDR3: TGTGCCAGCAGTGGTAGAGACCGCCCCCATGAGCAGTTCTTC. Protein sequence: CASSGRDRPHEQFF.